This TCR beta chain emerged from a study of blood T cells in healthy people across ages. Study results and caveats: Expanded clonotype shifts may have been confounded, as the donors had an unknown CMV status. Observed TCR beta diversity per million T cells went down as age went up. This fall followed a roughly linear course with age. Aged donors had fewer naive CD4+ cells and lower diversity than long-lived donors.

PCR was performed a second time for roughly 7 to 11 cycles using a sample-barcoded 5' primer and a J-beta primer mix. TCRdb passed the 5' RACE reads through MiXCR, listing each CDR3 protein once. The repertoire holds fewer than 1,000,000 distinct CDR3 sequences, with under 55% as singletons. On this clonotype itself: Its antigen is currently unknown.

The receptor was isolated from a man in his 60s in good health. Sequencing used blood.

For the CDR3, the DNA is TGTGCCAGCAGTGAAATAGGGGGGGACAGCTATGGCTACACCTTC. Translating gives CASSEIGGDSYGYTF. The rearrangement links TRBV25-1 to TRBJ1-2; 7 positions agree with TRBD1. The ends lost 2 bases at V and 4 bases at J; junction bases unmatched: 7. Germline CDR1 reads MGHDK; CDR2 reads SYGVNS. CDR3 length: 15 amino acids.